This TCR beta chain was sequenced for a study of control samples from healthy donors and cancer patients. This clone was counted a single time. This table comes from immunoSEQ multiplex PCR, and its TCRdb copy is limited to in-frame clones, with some not included. The sample lists approximately 100,000 clones; more than 75% were seen once. The germline V gene has CDR1 MNHEY and CDR2 SVGEGT. The CDR3 totals 13 residues. Trimming took 5 bases from V and 10 from J, leaving 17 bases between them. Sequenced sample: blood. This sequence was found in a woman aged 40 to 50 in good health. V gene TRBV6-2 or TRBV6-3 combines with J gene TRBJ2-5; tentatively, D is TRBD1 (6 bases). CDR3 in DNA: TGTGCCAGCAGTCTTCCACAGGGTATACTCCAGTACTTC. This sequence encodes CASSLPQGILQYF.